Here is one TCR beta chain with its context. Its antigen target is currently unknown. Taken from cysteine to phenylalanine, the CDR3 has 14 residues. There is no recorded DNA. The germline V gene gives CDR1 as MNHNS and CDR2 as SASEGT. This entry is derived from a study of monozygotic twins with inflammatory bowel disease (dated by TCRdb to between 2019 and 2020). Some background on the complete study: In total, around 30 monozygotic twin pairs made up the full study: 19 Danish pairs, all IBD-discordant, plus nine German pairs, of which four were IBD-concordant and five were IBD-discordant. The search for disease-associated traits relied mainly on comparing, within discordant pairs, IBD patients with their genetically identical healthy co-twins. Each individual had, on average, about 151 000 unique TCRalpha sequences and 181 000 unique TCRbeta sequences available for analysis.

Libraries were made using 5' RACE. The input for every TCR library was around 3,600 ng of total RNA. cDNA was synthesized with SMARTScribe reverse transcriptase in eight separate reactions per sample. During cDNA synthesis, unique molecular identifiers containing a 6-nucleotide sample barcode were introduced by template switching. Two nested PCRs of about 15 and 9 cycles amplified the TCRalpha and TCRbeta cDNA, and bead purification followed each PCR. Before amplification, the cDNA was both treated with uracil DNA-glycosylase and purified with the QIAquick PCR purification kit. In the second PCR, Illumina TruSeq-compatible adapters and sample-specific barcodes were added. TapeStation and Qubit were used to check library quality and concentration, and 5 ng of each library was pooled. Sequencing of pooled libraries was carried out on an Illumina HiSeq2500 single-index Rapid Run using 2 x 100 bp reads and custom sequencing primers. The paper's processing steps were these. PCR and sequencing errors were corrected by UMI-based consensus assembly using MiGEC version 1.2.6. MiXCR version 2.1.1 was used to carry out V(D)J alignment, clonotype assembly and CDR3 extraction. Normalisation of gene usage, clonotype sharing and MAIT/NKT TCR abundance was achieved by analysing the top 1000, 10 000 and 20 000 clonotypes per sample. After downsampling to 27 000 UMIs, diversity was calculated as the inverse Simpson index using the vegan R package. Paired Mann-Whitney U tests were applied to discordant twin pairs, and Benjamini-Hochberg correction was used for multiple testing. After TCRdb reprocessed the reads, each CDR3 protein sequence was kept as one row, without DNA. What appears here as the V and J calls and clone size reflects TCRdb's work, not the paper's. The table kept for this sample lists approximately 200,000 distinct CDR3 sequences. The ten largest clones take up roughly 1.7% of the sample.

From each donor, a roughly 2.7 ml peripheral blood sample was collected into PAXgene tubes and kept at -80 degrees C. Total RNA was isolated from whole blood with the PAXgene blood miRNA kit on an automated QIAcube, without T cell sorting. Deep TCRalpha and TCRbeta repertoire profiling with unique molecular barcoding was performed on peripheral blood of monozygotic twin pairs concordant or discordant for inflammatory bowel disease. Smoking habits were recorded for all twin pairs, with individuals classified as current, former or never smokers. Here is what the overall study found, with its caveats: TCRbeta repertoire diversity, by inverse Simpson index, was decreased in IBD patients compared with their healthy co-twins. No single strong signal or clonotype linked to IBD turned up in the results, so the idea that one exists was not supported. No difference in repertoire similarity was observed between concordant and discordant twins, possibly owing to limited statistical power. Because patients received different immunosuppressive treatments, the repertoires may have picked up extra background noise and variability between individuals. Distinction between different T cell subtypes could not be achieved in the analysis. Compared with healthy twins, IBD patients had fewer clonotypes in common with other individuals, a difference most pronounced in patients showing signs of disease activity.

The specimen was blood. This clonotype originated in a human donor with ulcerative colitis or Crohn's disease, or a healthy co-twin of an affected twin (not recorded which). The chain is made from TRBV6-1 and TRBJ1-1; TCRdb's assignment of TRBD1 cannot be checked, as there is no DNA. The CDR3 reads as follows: CASSEQGENTEAFF.